Below are 27 T cell receptor beta chains sequenced from a single sample in a study of T cells in Graves' hyperthyroidism and ophthalmopathy. RNA transcripts gave rise to amplified TCR beta CDR3 regions. The TCR CDR3 first-round RT-PCR relied on the HTBI primer set. MiXCR, run by TCRdb on the multiplex PCR reads, gives a single entry per CDR3 protein. The repertoire holds 460,000 or so distinct CDR3 sequences, with roughly 14% as singletons. The sample consisted of blood. All receptors derive from a woman younger than 30 with Graves' hyperthyroidism.

This clonotype was observed many times. The rearrangement joins TRBV27 to TRBJ2-5, with TRBD2 identical over 10 bases. V lost 5 bases and J lost 5; bases outside the gene matches: 5. Germline V gene lookup returns CDR1 MNHEY and CDR2 SMNVEV (reference sequence). The CDR3 length is 14 residues. As DNA, the CDR3 is TGTGCCAGCAGTCTTAGCGGGAGGCGGGAGACCCAGTACTTC. This sequence encodes CASSLSGRRETQYF.

The chain employs TRBV7-9 and TRBJ1-2; D unresolved. With 7 bases removed from V and 4 bases from J, the gap between germline ends came to 10 bases. CDR1 SEHNR and CDR2 FQNEAQ come from the germline V gene (reference sequence). The CDR3 is 12 amino acids. CDR3 DNA sequence: TGTGCCAGCACCCGGGAGGGCTATGGCTACACCTTC. Translation gives CASTREGYGYTF.

The V gene is TRBV12-3 or TRBV12-4, the J gene TRBJ2-2; 8 nucleotides match TRBD1. The CDR3 loop spans 14 amino acids. The J segment lost 3 bases and the V segment lost 4 bases, leaving 1 base of the junction unmatched. The CDR3 region has the DNA TGTGCCAGCAGTTCGGGACAGGACACCGGGGAGCTGTTTTTT. Amino acids: CASSSGQDTGELFF.

This clonotype appeared many times. The chain links TRBV7-2 to TRBJ2-7; 8 bases agree with TRBD2. The junction had 6 bases not matched to a gene; V was cut back by 5 bases and J by 3 bases. The CDR3 runs 14 residues. From germline, CDR1 is SGHTA and CDR2 FQGNSA. The CDR3 region has the DNA TGTGCCAGCAGCGCGGGACTAGTGAGCTACGAGCAGTACTTC. As protein: CASSAGLVSYEQYF.

This clonotype was detected many times. J is TRBJ1-1 and V is TRBV18; TRBD1 aligns across 8 bases. The germline V gene encodes CDR1 KGHSH and CDR2 LQKENI. This CDR3 contains 14 residues. V lost 3 bases and J lost 3; bases outside the gene matches: 3. The CDR3 is CASSPGQVDTEAFF. The CDR3 DNA sequence: TGTGCCAGCTCACCGGGACAGGTGGACACTGAAGCTTTCTTT.

This clonotype was detected ten times or more. The V and J genes are TRBV5-6 and TRBJ2-1; D may be TRBD1 or TRBD2 (6 bases each). Germline values: CDR1 SGHDT, CDR2 YYEEEE. With 4 bases removed from V and 2 bases from J, the gap between germline ends came to 13 bases. The CDR3 runs 15 residues. Here the CDR3 reads CASSLGAGTYNEQFF. For the CDR3, the DNA is TGTGCCAGCAGCCTGGGGGCGGGAACCTACAATGAGCAGTTCTTC.

This clonotype was found a few times. The V call is TRBV28, the J call TRBJ1-2; weak D call: TRBD1 (5 bases). The CDR3 runs 11 residues. Trimming removed 6 bases at V and 12 bases at J, with 14 bases between. Germline V gives CDR1 MDHEN, CDR2 SYDVKM. DNA of the CDR3: TGTGCCAGCAGACTCTTCGGGGCCCACACCTTC. This translates into CASRLFGAHTF.

This clonotype was counted at least ten times. The CDR3 DNA sequence: TGTGCCAGCAGCCAAACACGGGGGGCCGATGAGCAGTTCTTC. Protein sequence: CASSQTRGADEQFF. This chain connects TRBV2 to TRBJ2-1, with D possibly being TRBD2 (7 bases). Deletions cut 6 bases from V and 8 bases from J, with 17 bases between. CDR1 is SNHLY and CDR2 is FYNNEI in the germline V gene. The CDR3 consists of 14 residues.

This clonotype was counted ten times or more. This chain joins TRBV5-1 and TRBJ2-1, with 7 bases identical to TRBD2. The CDR3 sequence is 16 residues long. The germline V gene encodes CDR1 SGHRS and CDR2 YFSETQ. V lost 4 bases, J lost 4 bases, and 11 bases stayed unmatched. The CDR3 reads CASSPLASGSYNEQFF. The CDR3 DNA reads TGCGCCAGCAGCCCGCTGGCTAGCGGATCATACAATGAGCAGTTCTTC.

V usage is TRBV3-1 and J usage is TRBJ2-7; unclear D gene. CDR3 length equals 15 residues. Germline V gene lookup returns CDR1 LGHDT and CDR2 YNNKEL (reference sequence). V lost 3 bases and J lost 0, with 12 bases in between. The CDR3 DNA sequence: TGTGCCAGCAGCCAGGGTCGGCTCCCCTCCTACGAGCAGTACTTC. Protein sequence: CASSQGRLPSYEQYF.

This chain connects TRBV29-1 to TRBJ1-2, with TRBD1 identical over 8 bases. Trimming at V came to 0 bases and at J to 3 bases, leaving 3 bases not matched to a gene. Per the germline V gene, CDR1 is SQVTM and CDR2 is ANQGSEA. The CDR3 has 14 amino acids. CDR3 amino acids: CSVEDMDRDYGYTF. CDR3 bases: TGCAGCGTTGAAGACATGGACAGGGACTATGGCTACACCTTC.

This clonotype was found many times. V usage is TRBV2 and J usage is TRBJ2-1; TRBD2 is a possible D gene (5 bases). Germline values: CDR1 SNHLY, CDR2 FYNNEI. V was cut by 4 bases and J by 6 bases, with 13 bases left in between. This CDR3 spans 14 amino acids. The CDR3 protein is CASSGRTPGNEQFF. The CDR3 region has the DNA TGTGCCAGCAGTGGGAGGACCCCCGGCAATGAGCAGTTCTTC.

On this clonotype: The junction differs from germline at one of its ends, possibly a read error. The chain links TRBV30 to TRBJ2-7, with 9 nucleotides matching TRBD2. The CDR3 consists of 15 residues. The germline CDR1 and CDR2 sequences are GTSNPN and SVGIG (reference sequence). The CDR3 DNA follows: TGTGCCTGGAGTGTAGGCCTAGCGGGAACCTACGATCAGTACTTC. Protein sequence: CAWSVGLAGTYDQYF.

In this sample, this clonotype turned up many times. J is TRBJ2-3 and V is TRBV2, with 11 bases matching TRBD2. The ends lost 8 bases at V and 2 bases at J; junction bases unmatched: 9. Germline V lookup: CDR1 SNHLY, CDR2 FYNNEI. The CDR3 is 16 residues long. In nucleotides, the CDR3 is TGTGCCAGCGAACAGACTAGCGGGGTGGTCACAGATACGCAGTATTTT. Residues: CASEQTSGVVTDTQYF.

This clonotype appeared many times. V gene TRBV6-5 combines with J gene TRBJ1-3; TRBD1 might be the D (5 bases). The V gene's germline CDR1 is MNHEY and CDR2 SVGAGI. V was clipped by 0 bases and J by 0 bases, with 12 bases between them. This CDR3 region has 17 residues. The CDR3 bases are TGTGCCAGCAGTTACTCTCGACAGCGTACCTCTGGAAACACCATATATTTT. The encoded protein is CASSYSRQRTSGNTIYF.

This clonotype was observed a handful of times. The V gene is TRBV6-1, the J gene TRBJ2-4, with 11 nucleotides matching TRBD2. This CDR3 has 19 residues. The ends lost 5 bases at V and 2 bases at J; junction bases unmatched: 14. Germline assignment: CDR1 MNHNS and CDR2 SASEGT. CDR3 DNA sequence: TGTGCCAGCAGTTCATTAGCGGGAGGGCCTCTCGGTACCAAAAACATTCAGTACTTC. It is translated as CASSSLAGGPLGTKNIQYF.

This clonotype was recorded many times. CDR3 nucleotide sequence: TGTGCCAGCAGTCTAAGGGAAGGCTATGGCTACACCTTC. This codes for CASSLREGYGYTF. This rearrangement joins TRBV12-3 or TRBV12-4 to TRBJ1-2, with no clear D. Trimming removed 5 bases from V and 4 bases from J, with 11 bases in between. The CDR3 loop spans 13 amino acids.

Comments on this clonotype: A much bigger clone sits one base away, suggesting this may be a read error. V is TRBV19 and J is TRBJ1-1; no reliable D call. Germline CDR1 is LNHDA and CDR2 is SQIVND (reference sequence). This CDR3 has 17 residues. CDR3 nucleotides: TGTGCCAGTAGTATAGCCCCCGTTACGGGGAGAGGCACTGAAGCTCTCTTT. Translating it yields CASSIAPVTGRGTEALF.

Points on this clonotype: A single base separates this from a much larger clone, so it may be a read error. The chain links TRBV10-2 to TRBJ2-1, with D possibly matching TRBD1 (6 bases). The J call may be wrong; the DNA end is better matched by TRBJ2-7. This CDR3 is built from 15 residues. CDR1 is WSHSY, CDR2 SAAADI, per germline. Written as DNA, the CDR3 is TGCGCCAGCCGGAGACAGGCCAGCTCCTACAATGAGCAGTACTTC. Its translation: CASRRQASSYNEQYF.

This sequence joins TRBV7-2 and TRBJ2-3; 8 bases agree with TRBD1. The J segment lost 5 bases and the V segment lost 5 bases, leaving 15 bases of the junction unmatched. The CDR3 is made up of 17 amino acids. Germline V gene sequence: CDR1 SGHTA, CDR2 FQGNSA. The CDR3 nucleotides read TGTGCCAGCAGCCTAAAGAACCCGGGACAGGTGCGAGATACGCAGTATTTT. Its translation: CASSLKNPGQVRDTQYF.

This clonotype was detected ten times or more. The chain uses TRBV11-1 and TRBJ2-3, with D perhaps being TRBD1 or TRBD2 (5 bases each). The length of the CDR3 is 15 residues. Per the germline V gene, CDR1 is SGHAT and CDR2 is FQDESV (reference sequence). With 4 bases removed from V and 0 bases from J, the gap between germline ends came to 11 bases. This CDR3 is CASSSGTTSTDTQYF. For the CDR3, the DNA is TGTGCCAGCAGCTCCGGGACCACTAGCACAGATACGCAGTATTTT.

This clonotype appeared a few times. This chain uses TRBV20-1 with TRBJ2-1; D is possibly TRBD2 (6 bases). The CDR3 contains 16 residues. The V gene's germline CDR1 is DFQATT and CDR2 SNEGSKA (reference sequence). Trimming left V 4 bases short and J 0 bases short, with 16 bases between. The CDR3 reads CSATLKAGRSYNEQFF. CDR3 DNA sequence: TGCAGTGCTACCCTTAAAGCGGGCCGCTCCTACAATGAGCAGTTCTTC.

This clonotype was counted between two and nine times. This chain connects TRBV5-1 to TRBJ1-6; D remains ambiguous. In germline, CDR1 is SGHRS, CDR2 YFSETQ. The ends were cut back, 0 bases at V and 7 bases at J, with 11 bases in the middle. This CDR3 comprises 15 residues. This CDR3 is CASSLEASGNSPLHF. The CDR3 DNA reads TGCGCCAGCAGCTTGGAAGCCAGCGGAAATTCACCCCTCCACTTT. The complete variable domain, with remaining parts taken from reference TRBV5-1 and TRBJ1-6, reads KAGVTQTPRYLIKTRGQQVTLSCSPISGHRSVSWYQQTPGQGLQFLFEYFSETQRNKGNFPGRFSGRQFSNSRSEMNVSTLELGDSALYLCASSLEASGNSPLHFGNGTRLTVT.

This clonotype came up a few times. The V and J genes are TRBV27 and TRBJ1-2; 11 nucleotides line up with TRBD1. This CDR3 is 13 amino acids long. Germline CDR1 is MNHEY and CDR2 is SMNVEV (reference sequence). The V and J ends lost 5 bases and 10 bases, in that order; junction bases with no gene match: 6. CDR3 residues: CASSPGTGGDYTF. In DNA, the CDR3 is TGTGCCAGCAGTCCCGGGACAGGGGGGGACTACACCTTC.

For the CDR3, the DNA is TGCGCCAGCAGCTTGGTCGCAGCCTACAATGAGCAGTTCTTC. Encoded protein: CASSLVAAYNEQFF. This rearrangement joins TRBV5-1 to TRBJ2-1; no clear D. Germline CDR1 reads SGHRS; CDR2 reads YFSETQ. Trimming took 0 bases from V and 2 from J, leaving 6 bases between them. This CDR3 contains 14 residues.

The genes are TRBV24-1 and TRBJ1-3; D not certain. Germline V lookup: CDR1 KGHDR, CDR2 SFDVKD. The CDR3 sequence is 14 residues long. V was clipped by 5 bases and J by 7 bases, with 14 bases between them. The CDR3 DNA is TGTGCCACCAGTGGGTCCACTACCAGTAACACCATATATTTT. Protein: CATSGSTTSNTIYF.

The chain uses TRBV5-1 and TRBJ1-5, with TRBD1 as a possible D gene (5 bases). Trimming shortened V by 4 bases and J by 5 bases, and 13 bases separated the two germline ends. CDR3 length: 14 residues. The V gene's germline CDR1 is SGHRS and CDR2 YFSETQ. In nucleotides, the CDR3 is TGCGCCAGCAGCCACCTGGGGGGGGATCAGCCCCAGCATTTT. Amino acid sequence: CASSHLGGDQPQHF.